This entry lists 22 T cell receptor beta chains sequenced from one sample in a study of identical twins. Each CDR3 protein is one row after TCRdb ran MiXCR on the 5' RACE reads. Of roughly 770,000 distinct CDR3 sequences in the sample, 15% to 20% were seen once. In addition, the sample was reused for a study of T cells expressing NK-cell markers.

The specimen was PBMCs. The receptors were gathered from a young woman in good health.

This clonotype has more than one count but fewer than ten. V usage is TRBV6-1 and J usage is TRBJ2-5, with TRBD2 as a possible D gene (5 bases). Germline V lookup: CDR1 MNHNS, CDR2 SASEGT. Trimming left V 7 bases short and J 5 bases short, with 20 bases between. This CDR3 is built from 15 residues. CDR3 sequence: CASTRRRGLGETQYF. The DNA for the CDR3 is TGTGCCAGCACCCGACGGCGAGGGCTGGGGGAGACCCAGTACTTC.

This clonotype has more than one count but fewer than ten. The genes are TRBV10-2 and TRBJ2-1; D tentatively fits TRBD1 or TRBD2 (5 bases each). Germline V lookup: CDR1 WSHSY, CDR2 SAAADI. The length of the CDR3 is 14 residues. V was cut by 6 bases and J by 7 bases, with 16 bases left in between. The chain's CDR3 is CASRIWDQSNEQFF. The CDR3 DNA follows: TGCGCCAGCAGAATCTGGGACCAATCTAATGAGCAGTTCTTC.

The rearrangement uses TRBV7-2 and TRBJ2-1; the match to TRBD2 covers 8 bases. J gave up 4 bases and V 4 bases, and 6 bases lay outside the gene matches. Germline-derived CDR1 and CDR2 are SGHTA and FQGNSA. This CDR3 is built from 15 residues. The CDR3 nucleotides are TGTGCCAGCAGCTCACAAGCGGGAGCGTACAATGAGCAGTTCTTC. Translating gives CASSSQAGAYNEQFF.

The table lists this clonotype with a few counts. The chain links TRBV7-9 to TRBJ2-1, with D unclear. Germline-derived CDR1 and CDR2 are SEHNR and FQNEAQ (reference sequence). The CDR3 covers 15 residues. Trimming removed 4 bases from V and 8 bases from J, with 18 bases in between. The CDR3: CASSYMAGSRDEQFF. Here the CDR3 DNA reads TGTGCCAGCAGCTATATGGCCGGGTCCAGAGATGAGCAGTTCTTC.

J is TRBJ2-7 and V is TRBV11-2, with a tentative D call TRBD1 (5 bases). The CDR3 extends over 20 amino acids. Trimming pared 2 bases from V and 3 bases from J, leaving 29 bases between. Germline CDR1 SGHAT, CDR2 FQNNGV. Written as DNA, the CDR3 is TGTGCCAGCAGCTTAAAACCCCCATACAAGACAGACCCGTTTGGCTACGAGCAGTACTTC. Protein sequence: CASSLKPPYKTDPFGYEQYF.

This clonotype was seen a few times. The chain couples TRBV10-3 to TRBJ2-2; 9 bases line up with TRBD2. Germline values: CDR1 ENHRY, CDR2 SYGVKD. The CDR3 runs to 16 residues. The V segment lost 2 bases and the J segment 4 bases; nucleotides outside the gene matches: 5. CDR3 sequence (DNA): TGTGCCATCAGTGAGCTTGCGGGAGGGTCCACCGGGGAGCTGTTTTTT. Amino acids: CAISELAGGSTGELFF.

This clonotype turned up a few times. The chain uses TRBV10-3 and TRBJ2-1; 14 bases agree with TRBD2. Germline lookup yields CDR1 ENHRY and CDR2 SYGVKD. This CDR3 is 17 amino acids long. J was trimmed by 1 base and V by 6 bases; bases with no gene match: 5. CDR3 sequence: CAISAGTSGGSYNEQFF. CDR3 in DNA: TGTGCCATCAGCGCCGGGACTAGCGGGGGATCCTACAATGAGCAGTTCTTC.

The rearrangement joins TRBV10-2 to TRBJ2-7; the match to TRBD2 covers 10 bases. The CDR3 has 14 residues. Germline V gene sequence: CDR1 WSHSY, CDR2 SAAADI. V shed 6 bases, J shed 7 bases, and the junction held 9 bases outside the gene matches. The CDR3 protein is CASRFLAGVVEQYF. CDR3 in DNA: TGCGCCAGCAGATTCCTAGCGGGAGTAGTAGAGCAGTACTTC.

The chain employs TRBV7-2 and TRBJ2-2; D is unclear. Germline values: CDR1 SGHTA, CDR2 FQGNSA. This CDR3 comprises 16 residues. Trimming took off 5 bases at V and 0 bases at J, with 13 bases between the two ends. The CDR3 DNA reads TGTGCCAGCAGCCCCCGGCGTCGGACGAACACCGGGGAGCTGTTTTTT. Translating gives CASSPRRRTNTGELFF.

V and J are TRBV6-1 and TRBJ2-2, with 8 bases fitting TRBD1. The ends lost 7 bases at V and 1 base at J; junction bases unmatched: 11. There are 17 residues in the CDR3. Germline CDR1 and CDR2: MNHNS and SASEGT. The CDR3 nucleotides are TGTGCCAGCACCTACCGGACAGGGATGAGGAACACCGGGGAGCTGTTTTTT. It yields the protein CASTYRTGMRNTGELFF.

The chain combines TRBV24-1 with TRBJ1-6; the D is unclear. This CDR3 contains 17 residues. V lost 7 bases to trimming and J lost 0 bases, with 15 bases between them. Germline V lookup: CDR1 KGHDR, CDR2 SFDVKD. The CDR3 DNA is TGTGCCACCAGACCCCAGGCGCTCTGCTCCTATAATTCACCCCTCCACTTT. This encodes CATRPQALCSYNSPLHF.

The CDR3 loop is CAWSAPGEAFF. Here the CDR3 DNA reads TGTGCCTGGAGTGCTCCGGGGGAAGCTTTCTTT. V usage is TRBV30 and J usage is TRBJ1-1; D is unclear. CDR3 size: 11 residues. The V end was cut by 1 base, the J end by 8 bases, with 8 bases between. The V gene's germline CDR1 is GTSNPN and CDR2 SVGIG (reference sequence). The variable domain in full, with the rest retrieved from reference TRBV30 and TRBJ1-1, is SQTIHQWPATLVQPVGSPLSLECTVEGTSNPNLYWYRQAAGRGLQLLFYSVGIGQISSEVPQNLSASRPQDRQFILSSKKLLLSDSGFYLCAWSAPGEAFFGQGTRLTVV.

The rearrangement joins TRBV24-1 to TRBJ1-2; 12 bases map to TRBD1. CDR1 and CDR2 (germline): KGHDR, SFDVKD. The J segment lost 7 bases and the V segment lost 2 bases, leaving 10 bases of the junction unmatched. The CDR3 loop spans 17 amino acids. The CDR3 sequence is CATSDSSPGQGASGYTF. The CDR3 DNA is TGTGCCACCAGTGATTCCTCCCCGGGACAGGGGGCTTCTGGCTACACCTTC.

This clonotype has just a few counts. The V call is TRBV20-1, the J call TRBJ2-2; D perhaps matches TRBD2 (5 bases). Deletions cut 6 bases from V and 4 bases from J, with 12 bases between. The CDR3 extends over 13 amino acids. CDR1 DFQATT and CDR2 SNEGSKA come from the germline V gene (reference sequence). The CDR3 spells CSAGEGSTGELFF. The CDR3 DNA is TGCAGTGCCGGGGAAGGGAGCACCGGGGAGCTGTTTTTT.

This clonotype was detected ten times or more. V gene TRBV20-1 combines with J gene TRBJ2-5; the D is unclear. The CDR3 runs 14 residues. Germline CDR1 and CDR2: DFQATT and SNEGSKA (reference sequence). V lost 6 bases and J 1 base, leaving 15 bases between the germline ends. The CDR3 sequence: CSAQSRRGQETQYF. DNA of the CDR3: TGCAGTGCCCAGAGCCGACGAGGCCAAGAGACCCAGTACTTC.

The V and J genes are TRBV10-3 and TRBJ2-1; 9 bases map to TRBD1. From germline, CDR1 is ENHRY and CDR2 SYGVKD. CDR3 length: 14 residues. The V and J ends lost 6 bases and 6 bases, in that order; junction bases with no gene match: 6. For the CDR3, the DNA is TGTGCCATCAGGCTGGGACAGGGTGGCAATGAGCAGTTCTTC. It codes for CAIRLGQGGNEQFF.

This clonotype was picked up a small number of times. This chain links TRBV18 with TRBJ2-1, with a possible D match to TRBD2 (6 bases). The V end lost 3 bases, the J end lost 0 bases, and 9 bases lay between the germline ends. CDR1 and CDR2 (germline): KGHSH, LQKENI. This CDR3 is built from 15 residues. The CDR3 DNA reads TGTGCCAGCTCACCGGTGGGGGGCTCCTACAATGAGCAGTTCTTC. Translating it yields CASSPVGGSYNEQFF.

This sequence joins TRBV20-1 and TRBJ2-5; TRBD2 aligns across 11 bases. Germline V gene sequence: CDR1 DFQATT, CDR2 SNEGSKA (reference sequence). The CDR3 contains 14 residues. V lost 4 bases to trimming and J lost 4 bases; unmatched junction nucleotides: 5. CDR3 region: CSATPSGRTETQYF. The CDR3 region has the DNA TGCAGTGCTACGCCTAGCGGGAGGACAGAGACCCAGTACTTC.

In this sample, this clonotype turned up a few times. The chain links TRBV29-1 to TRBJ2-7; D gene uncertain. The CDR3 spans 12 residues. V lost 0 bases, J lost 2 bases, and 5 bases lay in between. Germline CDR1 SQVTM, CDR2 ANQGSEA. CDR3 amino acids: CSVEDGAYEQYF. The CDR3 DNA is TGCAGCGTTGAAGATGGAGCCTACGAGCAGTACTTC.

This clonotype has more than one count but fewer than ten. J is TRBJ2-7 and V is TRBV6-5, with D possibly TRBD1 on 5 matching bases. This CDR3 region has 15 residues. Trimming cost V 2 bases and J 1 base, with 12 bases left between them. Germline V gene lookup returns CDR1 MNHEY and CDR2 SVGAGI. As DNA, the CDR3 is TGTGCCAGCAGTTACAATACAGGATTATCCTACGAGCAGTACTTC. Its translation: CASSYNTGLSYEQYF.

This clonotype was detected ten times or more. The chain is built from TRBV20-1 and TRBJ2-5, with D perhaps matching TRBD1 (6 bases). Germline V gene sequence: CDR1 DFQATT, CDR2 SNEGSKA (reference sequence). CDR3 size: 13 residues. Trimming removed 3 bases from V and 4 bases from J, with 12 bases in between. DNA for the CDR3: TGCAGTGCTAGCTCTCCACAGGGAGAGACCCAGTACTTC. Its protein product is CSASSPQGETQYF.

This clonotype has more than one count but fewer than ten. The chain carries TRBV6-1 and TRBJ1-5; D unresolved. The CDR3 has 13 amino acids. Germline V CDR1 and CDR2: MNHNS, SASEGT. The V end was cut by 6 bases, the J end by 0 bases, with 6 bases between. CDR3 in amino acids: CASRKYSNQPQHF. The CDR3 DNA sequence: TGTGCCAGCAGGAAGTATAGCAATCAGCCCCAGCATTTT.